Below are 10 T cell receptor beta chains sequenced from a single sample in a study of blood T cell repertoires in COVID-19. Generated by immunoSEQ multiplex PCR, the TCRdb table keeps only in-frame clones and is missing some. Of about 220,000 clones in the sample, around 84% were seen once. The material sequenced was peripheral blood. The receptors come from a man aged 50 to 59 who had recovered from COVID-19.

The CDR3 DNA sequence: TGTGCCAGTAGTCCCTCGGGGGGAAACACTGAAGCTTTCTTT. This translates into CASSPSGGNTEAFF. The chain has TRBV19 and TRBJ1-1; TRBD1 is a possible D gene (5 bases). The CDR3 runs to 14 residues. The V gene's germline CDR1 is LNHDA and CDR2 SQIVND (reference sequence). The V gene lost 5 bases and the J gene lost 2 bases, with 12 bases spanning the gap.

The chain is built from TRBV19 and TRBJ1-5, with a weak D call TRBD1 (6 bases). Germline CDR1 and CDR2: LNHDA and SQIVND (reference sequence). Trimming left V 0 bases short and J 2 bases short, with 11 bases between. The CDR3 is 16 amino acids. The CDR3 DNA reads TGTGCCAGTAGTATAGATCCCAGGGGAGGCAATCAGCCCCAGCATTTT. It is translated as CASSIDPRGGNQPQHF.

This chain joins TRBV7-2 and TRBJ2-7; TRBD2 matches at 10 bases. Germline-derived CDR1 and CDR2 are SGHTA and FQGNSA. V shed 2 bases and J 6 bases; nucleotides not matched to a gene: 4. This CDR3 comprises 14 residues. The DNA for the CDR3 is TGTGCCAGCAGCTTACTAGCGGGAGTAGGCGAGCAGTACTTC. This gives the protein CASSLLAGVGEQYF.

The genes are TRBV18 and TRBJ2-7; D possibly corresponds to TRBD1 (7 bases). This CDR3 has 13 amino acids. Trimming stripped 8 bases from V and 0 bases from J, with 11 bases between. Germline CDR1 and CDR2: KGHSH and LQKENI. In nucleotides, the CDR3 is TGTGCCAGCGCGGGACAGAACTCCTACGAGCAGTACTTC. This translates into CASAGQNSYEQYF.

The J gene is TRBJ2-3, the V gene TRBV14; 7 bases line up with TRBD1. Trimming removed 1 base from V and 1 base from J; junction bases left unmatched: 11. The CDR3 extends over 18 amino acids. Germline values: CDR1 SGHDN, CDR2 FVKESK. The CDR3 nucleotides are TGTGCCAGCAGCCAAGTTTTGTATCGACAGGGACGCACAGATACGCAGTATTTT. This gives the protein CASSQVLYRQGRTDTQYF.

The chain combines TRBV3-1 (or the pseudogene TRBV3-2) with TRBJ2-7, with 12 bases aligning to TRBD2. Germline V gene data show CDR1 as LGHDT and CDR2 as YNNKEL (reference sequence). With 4 bases clipped from V and 5 bases from J, the junction kept 6 bases outside the gene matches. This CDR3 is built from 15 residues. The CDR3 DNA is TGTGCCAGCAGCCCAGGACTAGCGGGAAACCACGAGCAGTACTTC. This sequence encodes CASSPGLAGNHEQYF.

This chain links TRBV15 with TRBJ2-5, with TRBD2 as a possible D gene (5 bases). The CDR3 sequence is 15 residues long. With 0 bases removed from V and 3 bases from J, the gap between germline ends came to 11 bases. Germline V gene sequence: CDR1 LNHNV, CDR2 YYDKDF (reference sequence). CDR3 nucleotides: TGTGCCACCAGCAGAGATAGCAGCGGTAAAGAGACCCAGTACTTC. Translated, it gives CATSRDSSGKETQYF.

J is TRBJ1-2 and V is TRBV5-5; 7 nucleotides agree with TRBD1. The CDR3 spans 16 residues. V lost 4 bases and J lost 4; bases outside the gene matches: 13. Germline CDR1 is SGHKS and CDR2 is YYEKEE (reference sequence). The CDR3 DNA reads TGTGCCAGCAGCCCATCCTACCCACAGGGGTCCTATGGCTACACCTTC. Residues: CASSPSYPQGSYGYTF.

The chain links TRBV29-1 to TRBJ2-1; 10 bases line up with TRBD2. Per the germline V gene, CDR1 is SQVTM and CDR2 is ANQGSEA. After removal of 6 bases from V and 6 bases from J, the junction contained 11 bases not matched to a gene. The CDR3 is 15 residues long. CDR3 sequence reads: CSVQTGTSVFNEQFF. For the CDR3, the DNA is TGCAGCGTACAAACCGGGACTAGCGTTTTCAATGAGCAGTTCTTC.

This clone was counted a single time. The chain carries TRBV28 and TRBJ1-1; TRBD1 agrees at 10 bases. The CDR3 is 15 amino acids. Germline V gives CDR1 MDHEN, CDR2 SYDVKM. Unmatched junction bases numbered 9, after V lost 4 bases and J lost 7 bases. The CDR3 bases are TGTGCCAGCAGTTCACCGGGACAGGGGACCTTTGAAGCTTTCTTT. Encoded protein: CASSSPGQGTFEAFF.